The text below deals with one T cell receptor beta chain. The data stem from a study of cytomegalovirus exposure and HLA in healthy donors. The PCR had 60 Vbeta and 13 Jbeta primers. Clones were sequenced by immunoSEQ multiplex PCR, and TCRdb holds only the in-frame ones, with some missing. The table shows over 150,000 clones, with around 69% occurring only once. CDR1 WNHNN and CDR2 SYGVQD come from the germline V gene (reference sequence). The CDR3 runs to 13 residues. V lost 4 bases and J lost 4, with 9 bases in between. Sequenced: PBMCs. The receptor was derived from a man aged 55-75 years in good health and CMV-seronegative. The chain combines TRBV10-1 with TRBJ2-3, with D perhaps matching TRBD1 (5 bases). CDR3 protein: CASSAPGSDTQYF. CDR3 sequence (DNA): TGCGCCAGCAGTGCCCCAGGGTCAGATACGCAGTATTTT.